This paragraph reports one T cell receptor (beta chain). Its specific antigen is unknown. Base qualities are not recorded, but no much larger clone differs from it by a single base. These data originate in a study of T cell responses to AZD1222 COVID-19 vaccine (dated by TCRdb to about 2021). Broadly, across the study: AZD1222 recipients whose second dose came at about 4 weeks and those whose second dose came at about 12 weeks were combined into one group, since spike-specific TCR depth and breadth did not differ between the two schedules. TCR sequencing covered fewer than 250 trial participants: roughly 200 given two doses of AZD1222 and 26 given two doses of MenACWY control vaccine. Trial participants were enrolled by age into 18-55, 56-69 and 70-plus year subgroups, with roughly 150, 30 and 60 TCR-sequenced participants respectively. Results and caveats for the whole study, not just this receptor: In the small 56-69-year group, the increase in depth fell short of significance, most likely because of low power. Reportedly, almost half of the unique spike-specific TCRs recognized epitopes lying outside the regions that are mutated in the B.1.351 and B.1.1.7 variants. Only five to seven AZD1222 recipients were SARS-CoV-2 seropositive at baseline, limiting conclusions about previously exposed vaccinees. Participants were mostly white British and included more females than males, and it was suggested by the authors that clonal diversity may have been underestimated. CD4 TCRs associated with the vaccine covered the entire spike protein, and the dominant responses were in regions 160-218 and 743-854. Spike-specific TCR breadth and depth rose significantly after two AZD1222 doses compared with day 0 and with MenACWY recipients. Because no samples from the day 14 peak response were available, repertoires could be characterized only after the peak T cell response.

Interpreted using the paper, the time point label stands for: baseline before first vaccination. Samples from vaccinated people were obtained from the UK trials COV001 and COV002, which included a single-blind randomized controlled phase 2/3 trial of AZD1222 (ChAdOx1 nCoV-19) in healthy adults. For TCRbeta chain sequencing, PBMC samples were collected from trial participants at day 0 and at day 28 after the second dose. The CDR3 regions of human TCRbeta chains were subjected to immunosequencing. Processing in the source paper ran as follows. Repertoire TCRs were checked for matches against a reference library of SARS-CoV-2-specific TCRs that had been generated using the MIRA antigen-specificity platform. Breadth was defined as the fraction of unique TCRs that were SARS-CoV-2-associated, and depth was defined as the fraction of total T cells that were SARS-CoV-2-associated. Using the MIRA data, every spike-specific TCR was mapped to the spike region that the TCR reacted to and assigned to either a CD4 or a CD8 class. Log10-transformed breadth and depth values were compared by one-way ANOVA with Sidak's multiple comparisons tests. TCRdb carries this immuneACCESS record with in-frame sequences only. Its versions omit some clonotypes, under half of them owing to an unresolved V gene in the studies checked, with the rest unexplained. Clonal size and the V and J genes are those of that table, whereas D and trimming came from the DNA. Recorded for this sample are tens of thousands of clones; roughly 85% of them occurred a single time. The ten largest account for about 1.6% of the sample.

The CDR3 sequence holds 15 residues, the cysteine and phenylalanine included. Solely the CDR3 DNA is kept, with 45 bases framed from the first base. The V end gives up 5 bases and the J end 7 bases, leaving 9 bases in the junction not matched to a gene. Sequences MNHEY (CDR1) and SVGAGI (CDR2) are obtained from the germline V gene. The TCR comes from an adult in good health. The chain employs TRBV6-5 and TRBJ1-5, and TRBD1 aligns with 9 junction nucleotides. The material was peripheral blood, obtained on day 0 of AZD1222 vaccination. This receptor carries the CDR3 CASSKQGAVGQPQHF. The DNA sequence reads TGTGCCAGCAGTAAACAGGGGGCAGTGGGGCAGCCCCAGCATTTT.